This note documents a single T cell receptor beta chain sequence. The entry originates in a study of blood T cell repertoires in COVID-19. At the level of the study: Whether acute or convalescent, the COVID-19 samples came from the United States, Italy and Spain.

Per the original methods: Estimates of nucleated cell counts were drawn from the amplification of reference gene primers. Sequencing was performed with immunoSEQ multiplex PCR; in TCRdb, only in-frame clones are kept and a portion is missing. V and J calls and clone size are those listed in that table; D and trimming were worked out from the DNA. In the table there are roughly 280,000 clones, under 90% of which are singletons. Per germline, CDR1 LGHDT and CDR2 YNNKEL (reference sequence). V was clipped by 1 base and J by 10 bases, with 16 bases between them. This CDR3 has 14 residues. Material for sequencing was peripheral blood. The chain uses TRBV3-1 (or the pseudogene TRBV3-2) and TRBJ1-1; a possible D gene is TRBD1 (6 bases). The receptor's source is a man aged 50-60 years with acute or convalescent COVID-19. The CDR3 reads CASSQGGRGVSAFF. The DNA of the CDR3 is TGTGCCAGCAGCCAAGGCGGCAGGGGTGTGTCAGCTTTCTTT.